The 11 T cell receptor beta chains presented below share a single source sample, sequenced in a study of T-cell reconstitution after alpha-beta-depleted transplantation in children. Unique molecular identifiers were used to barcode this TCRbeta library. TCRdb reprocessed the PCR reads via MiXCR and lists one record per CDR3 protein. The sample includes approximately 120,000 distinct CDR3 sequences, about 9.9% of them seen just once. The source was PBMCs, mostly from graft donor cells, collected 180 days after TCRalphabeta/CD19-depleted stem cell transplant. The source of these receptors is a girl younger than two who had a stem cell transplant for combined immunodeficiency, so the T cells may come from the graft donor.

The rearrangement links TRBV12-3 or TRBV12-4 to TRBJ2-6; TRBD1 matches at 7 bases. J lost 4 bases, V lost 2 bases, and 17 bases had no gene match. The CDR3 length is 20 residues. In DNA form, the CDR3 reads TGTGCCAGCAGTTTACAGACAGGTAGGGGGCCATCTACCGGGGCCAACGTCCTGACTTTC. Translating it yields CASSLQTGRGPSTGANVLTF.

This rearrangement joins TRBV20-1 to TRBJ1-6; the D is unclear. The CDR3 runs to 14 residues. The V and J ends lost 3 bases and 7 bases respectively, with 13 bases between them. Germline CDR1 and CDR2: DFQATT and SNEGSKA (reference sequence). This CDR3 reads CSASPGPGNSPLHF. The DNA for the CDR3 is TGCAGTGCTAGTCCGGGTCCGGGGAATTCACCCCTCCACTTT.

The chain links TRBV7-2 to TRBJ2-1, with TRBD2 matching over 9 bases. CDR1 is SGHTA and CDR2 is FQGNSA in the germline V gene. Trimming removed 1 base from V and 8 bases from J; junction bases left unmatched: 6. The CDR3 covers 15 residues. The CDR3 is CASSLVASGIDEQFF. The DNA for the CDR3 is TGTGCCAGCAGCTTAGTTGCTAGCGGGATCGATGAGCAGTTCTTC. Supplemented by reference TRBV7-2 and TRBJ2-1, the full variable domain reads GAGVSQSPSNKVTEKGKDVELRCDPISGHTALYWYRQSLGQGLEFLIYFQGNSAPDKSGLPSDRFSAERTGGSVSTLTIQRTQQEDSAVYLCASSLVASGIDEQFFGPGTRLTVL.

This chain uses TRBV7-2 with TRBJ2-7; D may correspond to TRBD1 or TRBD2 (5 bases each). The V and J ends lost 5 bases and 2 bases respectively, with 13 bases between them. CDR1 SGHTA and CDR2 FQGNSA come from the germline V gene. The CDR3 sequence is 14 residues long. For the CDR3, the DNA is TGTGCCAGCAGCACCTGGGACGGCCCCTACGAGCAGTACTTC. It translates to CASSTWDGPYEQYF.

The V gene is TRBV6-5, the J gene TRBJ1-2; the match to TRBD1 covers 9 bases. Per the germline V gene, CDR1 is MNHEY and CDR2 is SVGAGI. This CDR3 region has 15 residues. V was clipped by 2 bases and J by 7 bases; unmatched bases: 8. DNA for the CDR3: TGTGCCAGCAGTTACCGAGACAGGGGGAACGGTGGCTACACCTTC. Protein sequence: CASSYRDRGNGGYTF.

This clonotype has just a few counts. The chain joins TRBV5-5 to TRBJ2-7; D is ambiguous. Germline assignment: CDR1 SGHKS and CDR2 YYEKEE (reference sequence). The V end lost 1 base, the J end lost 2 bases, and 13 bases lay between the germline ends. This CDR3 comprises 15 residues. The CDR3 DNA is TGTGCCAGCAGCTTGTGGGCAGGCCTCGCCTACGAGCAGTACTTC. It yields the protein CASSLWAGLAYEQYF.

This chain links TRBV7-2 with TRBJ2-6; no firm D call. The V gene lost 2 bases and the J gene lost 0 bases, with 5 bases spanning the gap. The CDR3 loop spans 15 amino acids. Per the germline V gene, CDR1 is SGHTA and CDR2 is FQGNSA. The CDR3 reads CASSLHGSGANVLTF. DNA for the CDR3: TGTGCCAGCAGCTTACACGGCTCTGGGGCCAACGTCCTGACTTTC.

This clonotype was recorded many times. The J gene is TRBJ2-5, the V gene TRBV5-1, with D unclear. There are 11 residues in the CDR3. Germline V gene data show CDR1 as SGHRS and CDR2 as YFSETQ. Trimming shortened V by 7 bases and J by 1 base, and 5 bases separated the two germline ends. The CDR3 region is CASGPQETQYF. In nucleotides, the CDR3 is TGCGCCAGCGGACCCCAAGAGACCCAGTACTTC. Filled out from reference TRBV5-1 and TRBJ2-5, the complete variable domain reads KAGVTQTPRYLIKTRGQQVTLSCSPISGHRSVSWYQQTPGQGLQFLFEYFSETQRNKGNFPGRFSGRQFSNSRSEMNVSTLELGDSALYLCASGPQETQYFGPGTRLLVL.

The table lists this clonotype with many counts. The V gene is TRBV10-3, the J gene TRBJ1-2; D possibly corresponds to TRBD1 (5 bases). The V gene's germline CDR1 is ENHRY and CDR2 SYGVKD. Between the trimmed V and J ends, which lost 7 bases and 0 bases, there was a span of 9 bases. The CDR3 has 13 amino acids. CDR3 sequence (DNA): TGTGCCATCACCGGGACGGCTAACTATGGCTACACCTTC. Amino acids: CAITGTANYGYTF.

The chain carries TRBV10-3 and TRBJ1-4; D is unresolved. Germline V CDR1 and CDR2: ENHRY, SYGVKD. This CDR3 is 13 amino acids long. The V and J ends lost 2 bases and 7 bases respectively, with 8 bases between them. The CDR3 spells CAISEHPSEKLFF. The CDR3 DNA is TGTGCCATCAGTGAGCACCCTTCTGAAAAACTGTTTTTT.

This sequence joins TRBV29-1 and TRBJ2-7; 11 nucleotides agree with TRBD1. CDR1 and CDR2 (germline): SQVTM, ANQGSEA. Unmatched junction bases numbered 7, after V lost 7 bases and J lost 2 bases. This CDR3 contains 14 residues. CDR3 in amino acids: CSAQDRGHTYEQYF. The DNA of the CDR3 is TGCAGCGCCCAGGACAGGGGGCATACCTACGAGCAGTACTTC.